The present T cell receptor beta chain was sequenced within a study of T-cell reconstitution after alpha-beta-depleted transplantation in children. Unique molecular identifiers were used to barcode this TCRbeta library. TCRdb analysed the PCR reads with MiXCR anew, one entry per CDR3 protein. The data hold about 830,000 distinct CDR3 sequences, with roughly 15% observed a single time. The CDR3 has 16 residues. The V segment lost 2 bases and the J segment 4 bases; nucleotides outside the gene matches: 3. Germline V CDR1 and CDR2: MNHEY, SVGEGT. Only a few counts were recorded for this clonotype. J is TRBJ2-2 and V is TRBV6-2 or TRBV6-3, with 11 nucleotides matching TRBD1. The TCR sequence derives from a male patient younger than 18 who had a stem cell transplant for acute lymphoblastic leukemia, so the T cells may come from the graft donor. This specimen was PBMCs, mostly from graft donor cells, taken 360 days after TCRalphabeta/CD19-depleted stem cell transplant. The CDR3 sequence is CASSYPGTGGTGELFF. The CDR3 nucleotides are TGTGCCAGCAGTTACCCCGGGACAGGGGGCACCGGGGAGCTGTTTTTT.